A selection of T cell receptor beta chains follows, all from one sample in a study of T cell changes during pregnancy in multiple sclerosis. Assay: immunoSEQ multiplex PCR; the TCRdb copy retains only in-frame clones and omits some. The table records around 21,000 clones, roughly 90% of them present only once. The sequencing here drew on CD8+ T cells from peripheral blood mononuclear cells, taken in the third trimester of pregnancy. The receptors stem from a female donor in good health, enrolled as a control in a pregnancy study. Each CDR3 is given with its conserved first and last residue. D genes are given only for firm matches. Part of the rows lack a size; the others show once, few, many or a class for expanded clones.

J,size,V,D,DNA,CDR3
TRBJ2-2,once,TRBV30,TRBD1,TGTGCCTGGACAGGGGGCTACGGGGAGCTGTTTTTT,CAWTGGYGELFF
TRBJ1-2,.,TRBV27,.,TGTGCCAGCAGTTTCGCGGCTAACTATGGCTACACCTTC,CASSFAANYGYTF
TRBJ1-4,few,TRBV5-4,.,TGTGCCAGCAGCAGAAGATCTACGGGGACTAATGAAAAACTGTTTTTT,CASSRRSTGTNEKLFF
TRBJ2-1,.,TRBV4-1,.,TGCGCCAGCAGCCCTCTCAGCCGGGACTCCGACAATGAGCAGTTCTTC,CASSPLSRDSDNEQFF
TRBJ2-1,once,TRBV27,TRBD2,TGTGCCAGCAGTTTACAAGCGGGAGGTTTCTATGAGCAGTTCTTC,CASSLQAGGFYEQFF
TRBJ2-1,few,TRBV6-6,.,TGTGCCAGCAGTCACGGGGGTGAGCAGTTCTTC,CASSHGGEQFF
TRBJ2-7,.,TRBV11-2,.,TGTGCCAGCAGCCGAGGGAGCTTTAGGAGTTCGGCCTCCTACGAGCAGTACTTC,CASSRGSFRSSASYEQYF
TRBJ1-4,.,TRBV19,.,TGTGCCAGTAGCAACAGGGCTACTGCTAATGAAAAACTGTTTTTT,CASSNRATANEKLFF
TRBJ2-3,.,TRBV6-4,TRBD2,TGTGCCAGCAGTGAGGCGGGGGGTAGCACAGATACGCAGTATTTT,CASSEAGGSTDTQYF
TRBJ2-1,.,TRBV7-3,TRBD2,TGTGCCAGCGGCGGGGGGGCCTCCAATGAGCAGTTCTTC,CASGGGASNEQFF
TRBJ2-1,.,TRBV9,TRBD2,TGTGCCAGCAGCGGGGGACTAGCGGGTACTTACAATGAGCAGTTCTTC,CASSGGLAGTYNEQFF
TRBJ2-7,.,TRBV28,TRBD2,TGTGCCAGCAGTTTAGTTTTTGGACTAGAAGGGTCCGAGCAGTACTTC,CASSLVFGLEGSEQYF
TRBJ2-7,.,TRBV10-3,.,TGTGCCACTCTCAAATCGACCCAAGGGGTTTACGAGCAGTACTTC,CATLKSTQGVYEQYF
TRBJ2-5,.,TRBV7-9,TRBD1,TGTGCCAGCAGCCACAGGGGGCAAGAGACCCAGTACTTC,CASSHRGQETQYF
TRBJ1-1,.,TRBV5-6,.,TGTGCCAGCAGCTTGGGGGGGGGAACTGAAGCTTTCTTT,CASSLGGGTEAFF
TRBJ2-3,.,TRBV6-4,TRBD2,TGTGCCAGCAGTGCCTCACCGGCGGCGGGGGGACCCCATAGCACAGATACGCAGTATTTT,CASSASPAAGGPHSTDTQYF